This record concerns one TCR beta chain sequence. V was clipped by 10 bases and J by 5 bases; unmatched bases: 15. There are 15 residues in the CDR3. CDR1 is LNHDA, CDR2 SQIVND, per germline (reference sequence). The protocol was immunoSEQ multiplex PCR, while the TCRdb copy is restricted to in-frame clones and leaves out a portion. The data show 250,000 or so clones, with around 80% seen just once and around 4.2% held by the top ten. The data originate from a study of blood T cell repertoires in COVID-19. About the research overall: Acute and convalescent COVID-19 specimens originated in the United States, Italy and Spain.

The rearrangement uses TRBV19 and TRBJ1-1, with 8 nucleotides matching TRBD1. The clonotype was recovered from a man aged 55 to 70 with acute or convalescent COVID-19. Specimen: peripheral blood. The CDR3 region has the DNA TGTGCCACACTCCCCCCGACAGGGGCGGGTACTGAAGCTTTCTTT. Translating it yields CATLPPTGAGTEAFF.